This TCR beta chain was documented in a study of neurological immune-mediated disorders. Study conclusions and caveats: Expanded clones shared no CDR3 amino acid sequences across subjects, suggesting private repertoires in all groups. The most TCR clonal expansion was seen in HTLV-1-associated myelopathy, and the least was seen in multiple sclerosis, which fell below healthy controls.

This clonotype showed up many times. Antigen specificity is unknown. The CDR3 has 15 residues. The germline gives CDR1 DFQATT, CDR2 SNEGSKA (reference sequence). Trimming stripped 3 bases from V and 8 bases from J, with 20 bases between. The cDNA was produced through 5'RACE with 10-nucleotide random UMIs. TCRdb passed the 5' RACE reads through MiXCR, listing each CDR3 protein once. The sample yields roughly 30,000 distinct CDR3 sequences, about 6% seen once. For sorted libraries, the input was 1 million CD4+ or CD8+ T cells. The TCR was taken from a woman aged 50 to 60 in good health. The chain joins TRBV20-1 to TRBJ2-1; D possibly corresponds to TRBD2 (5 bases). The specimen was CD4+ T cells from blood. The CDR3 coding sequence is TGCAGTGCTAGGCCCCGAGGGAGAGGTGACTATGAGCAGTTCTTC. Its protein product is CSARPRGRGDYEQFF.